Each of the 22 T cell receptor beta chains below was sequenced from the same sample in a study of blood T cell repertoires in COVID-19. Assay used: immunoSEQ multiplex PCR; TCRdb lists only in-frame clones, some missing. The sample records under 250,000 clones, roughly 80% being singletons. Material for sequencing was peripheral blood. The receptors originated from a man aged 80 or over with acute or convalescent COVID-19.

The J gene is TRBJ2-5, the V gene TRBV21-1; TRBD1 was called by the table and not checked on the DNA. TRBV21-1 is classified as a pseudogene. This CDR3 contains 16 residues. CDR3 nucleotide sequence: TGTGCCAGCAGCAAAGACGGACAGGGGCCCGGGGAGACCCAGTACTTC. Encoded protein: CASSKDGQGPGETQYF.

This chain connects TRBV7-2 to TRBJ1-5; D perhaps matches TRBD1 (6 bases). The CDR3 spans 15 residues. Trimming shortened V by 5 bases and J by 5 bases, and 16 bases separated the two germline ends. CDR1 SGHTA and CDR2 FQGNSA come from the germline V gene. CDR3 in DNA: TGTGCCAGCAGCCCCCAACAGGGAAGGGATCAGCCCCAGCATTTT. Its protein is CASSPQQGRDQPQHF.

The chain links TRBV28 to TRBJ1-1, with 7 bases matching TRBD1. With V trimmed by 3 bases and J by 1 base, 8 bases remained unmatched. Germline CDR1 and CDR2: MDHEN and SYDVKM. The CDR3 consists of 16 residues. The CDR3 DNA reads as TGTGCCAGCAGTTTTGGGACAGTCGTCGGGAACACTGAAGCTTTCTTT. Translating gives CASSFGTVVGNTEAFF.

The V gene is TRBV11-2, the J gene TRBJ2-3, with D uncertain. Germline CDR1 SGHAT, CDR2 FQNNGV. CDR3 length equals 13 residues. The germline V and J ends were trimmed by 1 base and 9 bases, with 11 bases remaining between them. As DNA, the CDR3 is TGTGCCAGCAGCTTAGGCCGTGCGGAAACGCAGTATTTT. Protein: CASSLGRAETQYF.

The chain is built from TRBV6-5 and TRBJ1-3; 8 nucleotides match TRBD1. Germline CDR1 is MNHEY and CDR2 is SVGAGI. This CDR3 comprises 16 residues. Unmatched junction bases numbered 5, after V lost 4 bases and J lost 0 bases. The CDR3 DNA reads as TGTGCCAGCAGTTTCACAGGGGGGAACTCTGGAAACACCATATATTTT. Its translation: CASSFTGGNSGNTIYF.

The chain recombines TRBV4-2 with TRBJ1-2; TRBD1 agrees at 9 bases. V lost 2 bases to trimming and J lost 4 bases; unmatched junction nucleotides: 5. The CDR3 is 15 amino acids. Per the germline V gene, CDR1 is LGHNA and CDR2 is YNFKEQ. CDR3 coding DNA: TGTGCCAGCAGCCAACGGACAGGGGCAGGCTATGGCTACACCTTC. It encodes CASSQRTGAGYGYTF.

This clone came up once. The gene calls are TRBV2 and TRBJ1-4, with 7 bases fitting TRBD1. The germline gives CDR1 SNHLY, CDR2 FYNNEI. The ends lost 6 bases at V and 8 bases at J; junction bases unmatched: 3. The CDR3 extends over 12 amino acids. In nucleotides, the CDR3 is TGTGCCAGCAGAGGGGGCGTGGAAAAACTGTTTTTT. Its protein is CASRGGVEKLFF. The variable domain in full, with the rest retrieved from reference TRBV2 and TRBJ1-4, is EPEVTQTPSHQVTQMGQEVILRCVPISNHLYFYWYRQILGQKVEFLVSFYNNEISEKSEIFDDQFSVERPDGSNFTLKIRSTKLEDSAMYFCASRGGVEKLFFGSGTQLSVL.

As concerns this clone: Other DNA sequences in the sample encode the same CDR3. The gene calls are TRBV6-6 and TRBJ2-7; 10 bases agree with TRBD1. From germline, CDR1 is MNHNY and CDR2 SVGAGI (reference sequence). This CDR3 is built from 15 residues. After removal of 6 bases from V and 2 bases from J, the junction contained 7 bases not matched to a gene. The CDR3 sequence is CASSPRQGAAYEQYF. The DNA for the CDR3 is TGTGCCAGCAGCCCCAGACAGGGGGCAGCCTACGAGCAGTACTTC.

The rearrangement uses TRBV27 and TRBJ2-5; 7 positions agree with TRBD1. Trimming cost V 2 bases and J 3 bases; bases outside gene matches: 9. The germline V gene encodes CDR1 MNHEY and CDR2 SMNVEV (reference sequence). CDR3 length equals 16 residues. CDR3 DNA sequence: TGTGCCAGCAGTTTAAGGTTAGGCAGGGGGAAAGAGACCCAGTACTTC. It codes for CASSLRLGRGKETQYF.

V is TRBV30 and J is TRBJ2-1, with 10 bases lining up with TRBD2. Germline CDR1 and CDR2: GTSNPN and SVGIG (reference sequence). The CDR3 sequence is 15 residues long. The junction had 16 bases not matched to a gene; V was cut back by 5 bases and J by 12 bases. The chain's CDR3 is CAWRRGLAESLGQFF. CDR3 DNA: TGTGCCTGGCGACGCGGACTAGCGGAGTCCCTTGGGCAGTTCTTC.

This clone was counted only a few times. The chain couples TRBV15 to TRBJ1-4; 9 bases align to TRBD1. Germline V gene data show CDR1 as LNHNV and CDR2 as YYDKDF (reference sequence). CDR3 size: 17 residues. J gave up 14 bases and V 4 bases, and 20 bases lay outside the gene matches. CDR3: CATSTRNPGTGRLGLFF. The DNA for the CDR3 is TGTGCCACCAGCACGAGGAATCCCGGGACAGGGCGCTTGGGGCTGTTTTTT.

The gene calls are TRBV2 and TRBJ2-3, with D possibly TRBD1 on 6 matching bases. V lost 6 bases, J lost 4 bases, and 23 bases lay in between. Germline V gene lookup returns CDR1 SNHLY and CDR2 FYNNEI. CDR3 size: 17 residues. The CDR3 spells CASSPRLGWGLPDTQYF. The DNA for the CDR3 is TGTGCCAGCAGCCCTCGGTTGGGGTGGGGGCTACCAGATACGCAGTATTTT.

The CDR3 reads CASRTGTSGQETQYF. For the CDR3, the DNA is TGCGCCAGCAGGACAGGGACTAGCGGGCAAGAGACCCAGTACTTC. The gene calls are TRBV5-1 and TRBJ2-5; 12 bases align to TRBD2. The germline V gene has CDR1 SGHRS and CDR2 YFSETQ. Trimming removed 5 bases from V and 2 bases from J; junction bases left unmatched: 4. This CDR3 comprises 15 residues.

The CDR3 region is CASSSYRGDSPLHF. The CDR3 DNA follows: TGTGCCAGCAGTTCCTACAGGGGCGATTCACCCCTCCACTTT. The chain joins TRBV28 to TRBJ1-6; 7 bases agree with TRBD1. This CDR3 has 14 amino acids. The germline V gene encodes CDR1 MDHEN and CDR2 SYDVKM. The V and J ends lost 4 bases and 8 bases, in that order; junction bases with no gene match: 5. Full variable domain (remainder filled in from reference TRBV28 and TRBJ1-6): DVKVTQSSRYLVKRTGEKVFLECVQDMDHENMFWYRQDPGLGLRLIYFSYDVKMKEKGDIPEGYSVSREKKERFSLILESASTNQTSMYLCASSSYRGDSPLHFGNGTRLTVT.

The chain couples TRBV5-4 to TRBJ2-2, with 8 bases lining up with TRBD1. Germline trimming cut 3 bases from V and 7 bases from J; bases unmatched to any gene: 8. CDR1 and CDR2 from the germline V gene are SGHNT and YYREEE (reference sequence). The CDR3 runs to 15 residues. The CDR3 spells CASSSRTGRNGELFF. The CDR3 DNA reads TGTGCCAGCAGCTCCCGGACAGGGCGGAACGGGGAGCTGTTTTTT.

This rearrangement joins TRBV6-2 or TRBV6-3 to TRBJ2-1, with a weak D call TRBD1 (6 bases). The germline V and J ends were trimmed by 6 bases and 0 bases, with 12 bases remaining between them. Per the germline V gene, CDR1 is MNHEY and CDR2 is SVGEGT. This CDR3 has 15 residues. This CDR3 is CASSRQVSSYNEQFF. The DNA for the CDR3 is TGTGCCAGCAGCCGACAGGTTAGCTCCTACAATGAGCAGTTCTTC.

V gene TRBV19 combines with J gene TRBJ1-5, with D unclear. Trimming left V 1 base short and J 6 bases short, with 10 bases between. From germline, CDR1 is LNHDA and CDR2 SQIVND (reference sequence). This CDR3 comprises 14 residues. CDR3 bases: TGTGCCAGTAGTATAGTCGGGGTAGCTCAGCCCCAGCATTTT. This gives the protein CASSIVGVAQPQHF.

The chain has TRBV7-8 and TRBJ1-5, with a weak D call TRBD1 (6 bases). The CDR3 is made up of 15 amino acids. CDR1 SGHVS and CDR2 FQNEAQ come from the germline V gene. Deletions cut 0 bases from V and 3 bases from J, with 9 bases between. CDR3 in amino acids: CASSLARGTNQPQHF. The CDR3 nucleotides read TGTGCCAGCAGCTTAGCGAGGGGGACCAATCAGCCCCAGCATTTT.

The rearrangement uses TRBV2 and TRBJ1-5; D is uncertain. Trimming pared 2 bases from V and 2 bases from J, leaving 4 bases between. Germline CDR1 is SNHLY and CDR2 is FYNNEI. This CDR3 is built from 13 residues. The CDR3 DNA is TGTGCCAGCAGTGAAACTGGCAATCAGCCCCAGCATTTT. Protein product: CASSETGNQPQHF.

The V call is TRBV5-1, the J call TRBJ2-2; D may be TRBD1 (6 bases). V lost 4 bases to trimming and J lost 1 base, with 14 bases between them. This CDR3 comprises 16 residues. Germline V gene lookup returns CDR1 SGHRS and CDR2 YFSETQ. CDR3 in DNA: TGCGCCAGCAGCCCTAGGACAGATCAGAACACCGGGGAGCTGTTTTTT. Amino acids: CASSPRTDQNTGELFF.

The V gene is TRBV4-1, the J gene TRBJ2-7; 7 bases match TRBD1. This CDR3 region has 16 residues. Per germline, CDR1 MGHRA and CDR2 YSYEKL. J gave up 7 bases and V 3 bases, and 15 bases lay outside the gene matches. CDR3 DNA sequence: TGCGCCAGCAGCCAGGACCCCCGGACAGGTATCCCGGAGCAGTACTTC. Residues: CASSQDPRTGIPEQYF.

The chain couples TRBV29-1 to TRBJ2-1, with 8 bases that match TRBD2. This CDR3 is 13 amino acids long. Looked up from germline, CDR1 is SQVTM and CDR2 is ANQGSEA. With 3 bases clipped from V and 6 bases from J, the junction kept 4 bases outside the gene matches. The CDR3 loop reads CSVEGTRTNEQFF. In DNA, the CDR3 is TGCAGCGTTGAGGGGACTAGGACCAATGAGCAGTTCTTC.